The 12 T cell receptor beta chains below come from one sample, sequenced in a study of sequential checkpoint blockade in melanoma. Treatment noted: randomized to nivolumab then ipilimumab (arm A) or the reverse (arm B). Profiling relied on immunoSEQ multiplex PCR, and the TCRdb table lists in-frame clones only, not all of them. The table records about 15,000 clones, 70% of them present only once. The source material was CD8+ T cells sorted from blood (inferred from file names), sampled from a patient given nivolumab and ipilimumab in sequence. These receptors were obtained from a human donor with melanoma.

V and J are TRBV5-5 and TRBJ2-2; TRBD2 agrees at 9 bases. Germline values: CDR1 SGHKS, CDR2 YYEKEE (reference sequence). This CDR3 region has 18 residues. The junction had 10 bases not matched to a gene; V was cut back by 4 bases and J by 0 bases. The CDR3: CASSPLAGITANTGELFF. The CDR3 DNA is TGTGCCAGCAGCCCACTAGCGGGTATAACCGCGAACACCGGGGAGCTGTTTTTT.

This chain joins TRBV4-3 and TRBJ2-2; possible D gene TRBD1, 6 bases. CDR1 and CDR2 from the germline V gene are LGHNA and YSLEER. V lost 0 bases to trimming and J lost 0 bases, with 11 bases between them. The CDR3 spans 17 residues. This chain's CDR3 is CASSQDSHRANTGELFF. CDR3 in DNA: TGCGCCAGCAGCCAAGATAGCCACAGGGCGAACACCGGGGAGCTGTTTTTT.

This clone is judged large. The chain couples TRBV7-9 to TRBJ2-2; D is unresolved. The CDR3 contains 12 residues. Trimming left V 4 bases short and J 5 bases short, with 5 bases between. Germline assignment: CDR1 SEHNR and CDR2 FQNEAQ (reference sequence). The CDR3, as DNA: TGTGCCAGCAGCTCCCCGACCGGGGAGCTGTTTTTT. Its protein product is CASSSPTGELFF.

The genes are TRBV19 and TRBJ2-3; D possibly corresponds to TRBD1 (6 bases). The germline gives CDR1 LNHDA, CDR2 SQIVND (reference sequence). There are 14 residues in the CDR3. Trimming removed 5 bases from V and 5 bases from J, with 14 bases in between. The CDR3 region has the DNA TGTGCCAGTAGTGTCGAGGGGGAACTAGATACGCAGTATTTT. Its protein product is CASSVEGELDTQYF.

This sequence joins TRBV9 and TRBJ2-1, with 8 bases that match TRBD2. Germline loops: CDR1 SGDLS, CDR2 YYNGEE. This CDR3 spans 14 amino acids. Losses at the gene ends were 4 bases for V and 8 bases for J; bases not matched to a gene: 8. CDR3 loop: CASSPSGSGDEQFF. Here the CDR3 DNA reads TGTGCCAGCAGCCCCAGCGGGAGTGGCGATGAGCAGTTCTTC. The whole variable domain, remainder taken from reference TRBV9 and TRBJ2-1, is DSGVTQTPKHLITATGQRVTLRCSPRSGDLSVYWYQQSLDQGLQFLIQYYNGEERAKGNILERFSAQQFPDLHSELNLSSLELGDSALYFCASSPSGSGDEQFFGPGTRLTVL.

The chain recombines TRBV4-3 with TRBJ2-7, with D possibly matching TRBD1 (5 bases). V was clipped by 0 bases and J by 2 bases, with 8 bases between them. Per the germline V gene, CDR1 is LGHNA and CDR2 is YSLEER. This CDR3 is built from 14 residues. The CDR3 loop is CASSQDRQTYEQYF. Here the CDR3 DNA reads TGCGCCAGCAGCCAAGATCGACAGACCTACGAGCAGTACTTC.

The chain combines TRBV4-3 with TRBJ2-1; weak D call: TRBD2 (6 bases). Germline V gene sequence: CDR1 LGHNA, CDR2 YSLEER. The V gene lost 0 bases and the J gene lost 9 bases, with 12 bases spanning the gap. The length of the CDR3 is 14 residues. The CDR3 nucleotides are TGCGCCAGCAGCCAAGAGGAGGGTAGGGGTGAGCAGTTCTTC. This gives the protein CASSQEEGRGEQFF.

As DNA, the CDR3 is TGTGCCAGCAGCCCTAGCGGGGCAGAGACCCAGTACTTC. The encoded protein is CASSPSGAETQYF. The V gene is TRBV7-3, the J gene TRBJ2-5; 9 bases align to TRBD2. This CDR3 has 13 residues. Germline V CDR1 and CDR2: SGHTA, FQGTGA. The V and J ends lost 5 bases and 4 bases, in that order; junction bases with no gene match: 2.

This chain joins TRBV4-3 and TRBJ2-7; 7 bases align to TRBD2. V lost 0 bases and J lost 3; bases outside the gene matches: 11. Germline CDR1 reads LGHNA; CDR2 reads YSLEER. The CDR3 loop spans 17 amino acids. The CDR3 reads CASSQDGTGIAGYEQYF. The CDR3 region has the DNA TGCGCCAGCAGCCAAGACGGTACCGGCATAGCGGGCTACGAGCAGTACTTC.

This rearrangement joins TRBV5-8 to TRBJ1-6, with TRBD1 as a possible D gene (5 bases). Germline CDR1 is SGHTS and CDR2 is YDEGEE. The V and J ends lost 4 bases and 4 bases respectively, with 9 bases between them. This CDR3 spans 14 amino acids. The CDR3 sequence: CASSLRQYNSPLHF. The CDR3 coding sequence is TGTGCCAGCAGCCTTAGACAGTATAATTCACCCCTCCACTTT.

This chain links TRBV4-1 with TRBJ2-2; the D gene is possibly TRBD2 (7 bases). Germline CDR1 MGHRA, CDR2 YSYEKL. Trimming shortened V by 6 bases and J by 4 bases, and 18 bases separated the two germline ends. The CDR3 covers 16 residues. In DNA, the CDR3 is TGCGCCAGCAGTCTAGGGGGGGGCGATTTCACCGGGGAGCTGTTTTTT. Translation gives CASSLGGGDFTGELFF.

The rearrangement uses TRBV4-3 and TRBJ2-4; TRBD2 is a possible D gene (6 bases). The germline V gene encodes CDR1 LGHNA and CDR2 YSLEER. The CDR3 is 16 residues long. The V gene lost 7 bases and the J gene lost 6 bases, with 22 bases spanning the gap. The CDR3 reads CASTLAGTPSRNIQYF. The DNA of the CDR3 is TGCGCCAGCACCTTAGCCGGGACTCCCTCGAGAAACATTCAGTACTTC.